This TCR beta chain was identified in a study of cytomegalovirus exposure and HLA in healthy donors. Per germline, CDR1 MRHNA and CDR2 SNTAGT. The CDR3 is 14 amino acids. V was shortened by 6 bases and J by 2 bases, with 12 bases between the two germline ends. 13 Jbeta primers and 60 Vbeta primers were used for the PCR. Generated by immunoSEQ multiplex PCR, the TCRdb table keeps only in-frame clones and is missing some. The sample records around 200,000 clones, just over 75% being singletons. Regarding the study as a whole: It was reportedly the case that the classifier diagnosed cytomegalovirus status with high specificity and sensitivity.

The table lists this clone with a few counts. Antigen specificity is unknown. This sequence was found in a man aged 30-40 years in good health and CMV-seronegative. Sample: PBMCs. The chain links TRBV6-4 to TRBJ2-3, with TRBD2 as a possible D gene (6 bases). The CDR3 coding sequence is TGTGCCAGCAGCCCGGGAGTTCCCACAGATACGCAGTATTTT. Translation: CASSPGVPTDTQYF.